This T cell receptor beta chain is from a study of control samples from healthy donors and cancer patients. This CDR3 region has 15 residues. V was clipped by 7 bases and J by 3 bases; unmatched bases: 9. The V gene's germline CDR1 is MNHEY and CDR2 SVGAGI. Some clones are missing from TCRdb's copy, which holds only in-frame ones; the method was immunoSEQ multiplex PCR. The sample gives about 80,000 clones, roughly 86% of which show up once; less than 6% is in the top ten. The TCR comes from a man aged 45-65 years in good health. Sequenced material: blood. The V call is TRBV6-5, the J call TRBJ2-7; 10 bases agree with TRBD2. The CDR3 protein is CASTEEPSGGYEQYF. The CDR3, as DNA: TGTGCCAGCACCGAGGAACCTAGCGGGGGCTACGAGCAGTACTTC.